This T cell receptor (beta chain) was recovered during a study of T cell responses to AZD1222 COVID-19 vaccine. The assay was immunoSEQ multiplex PCR, and TCRdb's table has in-frame clones only and misses some. Here the sample spans approximately 140,000 clones, roughly nine tenths being singletons. This specimen consisted of peripheral blood, obtained 28 days after the second AZD1222 dose. This clonotype was sampled from an adult who received the AZD1222 COVID-19 vaccine.

CDR3 in DNA: TGTGCCACCAGCAGAGGGGGACAGGTTTCTCGCTCTGGAAACACCATATATTTT. It codes for CATSRGGQVSRSGNTIYF. This sequence joins TRBV15 and TRBJ1-3, with 8 positions matching TRBD1. The V gene's germline CDR1 is LNHNV and CDR2 YYDKDF (reference sequence). CDR3 length: 18 residues. V shed 1 base and J 0 bases; nucleotides not matched to a gene: 8.